These T cell receptor beta chains were read from a single sample in a study of T cells in Graves' hyperthyroidism and ophthalmopathy. TCRdb re-called the multiplex PCR reads through MiXCR, storing one row per CDR3 protein. This table holds hundreds of thousands of distinct CDR3 sequences, 12% to 15% found once. The sequencing input was blood. The receptors come from a woman aged 18-29 years with Graves' hyperthyroidism. The CDR3 runs from the conserved cysteine through the conserved F or W. D genes are given only for firm matches. For some rows the clone size is stated as once, few or many, or as a class when expanded; others skip it.

j_call clone_size d_call v_call cdr3_aa cdr3_nt
TRBJ2-3 . TRBD2 TRBV9 CASSVGIAGGTDTQYF TGTGCCAGCAGCGTAGGTATAGCGGGAGGAACAGATACGCAGTATTTT
TRBJ2-7 . . TRBV25-1 CVWGRQKSHEQYF TGTGTCTGGGGGAGGCAGAAGTCCCACGAGCAGTACTTC
TRBJ1-3 few . TRBV6-5 CASSYSPYPKGNTIYF TGTGCCAGCAGTTACTCCCCATACCCAAAAGGAAACACCATATATTTT
TRBJ2-1 many . TRBV7-8 CASSLWAMNGDEQFF TGTGCCAGCAGCTTGTGGGCGATGAACGGCGATGAGCAGTTCTTC
TRBJ2-5 many TRBD2 TRBV30 CAWRSPTSGGGETQYF TGTGCCTGGAGGTCCCCGACTAGCGGGGGTGGGGAGACCCAGTACTTC
TRBJ2-1 many . TRBV5-1 CASSRDLNNEQFF TGCGCCAGCAGCCGGGACCTAAACAATGAGCAGTTCTTC
TRBJ1-4 many . TRBV28 CASSLPTPEKLFF TGTGCCAGCAGTTTACCTACTCCTGAAAAACTGTTTTTT
TRBJ1-2 . . TRBV7-9 CASSLEDISPDGYTF TGTGCCAGCAGCTTAGAGGACATCTCCCCGGATGGCTACACCTTC
TRBJ1-1 many TRBD1 TRBV5-1 CASSRGTGSMNTEAFF TGCGCCAGCAGCCGAGGGACAGGGTCCATGAACACTGAAGCTTTCTTT
TRBJ2-2 many . TRBV6-6 CASSYGLGGGANTGELFF TGTGCCAGCAGTTACGGGCTAGGTGGGGGTGCGAACACCGGGGAGCTGTTTTTT
TRBJ1-1 many . TRBV18 CASSPDSLEAFF TGTGCCAGCTCACCCGACAGCCTTGAAGCTTTCTTT
TRBJ1-1 . . TRBV24-1 CTTSDLSGTEAFF TGTACCACCAGTGATTTGTCTGGCACTGAAGCTTTCTTT
TRBJ2-5 few . TRBV6-1 CASRDFETQYF TGTGCCAGCAGGGATTTTGAAACCCAGTACTTC
TRBJ2-7 many TRBD1 TRBV20-1 CSLVGGRGNYEQYF TGCAGCTTAGTAGGAGGCAGGGGGAATTACGAGCAGTACTTC
TRBJ2-3 many . TRBV3-1 CASSFGQNTDTQYF TGTGCCAGCAGCTTCGGGCAGAACACAGATACGCAGTATTTT
TRBJ1-1 many TRBD1 TRBV29-1 CSVEGTGEGTEAFF TGCAGCGTTGAAGGGACAGGGGAAGGCACTGAAGCTTTCTTT
TRBJ2-2 few . TRBV5-6 CASRWGEGRDENTGELFF TGTGCCAGCAGGTGGGGTGAGGGACGGGACGAGAACACCGGGGAGCTGTTTTTT
TRBJ2-1 many TRBD2 TRBV12-5 CASGLVLGTSGGDEQFF TGTGCTAGTGGTTTGGTCCTCGGGACTAGCGGGGGGGATGAGCAGTTCTTC
TRBJ1-5 many . TRBV28 CASTRQVGDQPQHF TGTGCCAGCACCCGACAGGTAGGAGATCAGCCCCAGCATTTT
TRBJ1-4 many . TRBV30 CAWSEGSLDKKLFF TGTGCCTGGAGTGAGGGATCACTTGATAAAAAACTGTTTTTT